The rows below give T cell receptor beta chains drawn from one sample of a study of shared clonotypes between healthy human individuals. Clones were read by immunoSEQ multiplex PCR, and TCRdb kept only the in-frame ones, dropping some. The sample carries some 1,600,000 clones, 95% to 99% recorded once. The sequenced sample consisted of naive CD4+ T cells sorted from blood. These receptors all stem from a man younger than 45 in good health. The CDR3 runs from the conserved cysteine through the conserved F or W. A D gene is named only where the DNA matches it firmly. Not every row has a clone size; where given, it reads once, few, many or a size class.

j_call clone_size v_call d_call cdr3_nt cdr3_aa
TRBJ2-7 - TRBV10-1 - TGCGCCAGCAGTGAAGCGATCGTCCACGAGCAGTACTTC CASSEAIVHEQYF
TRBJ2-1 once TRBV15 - TGTGCCACCAGCAGACAGGGTCTGGGATACAATGAGCAGTTCTTC CATSRQGLGYNEQFF
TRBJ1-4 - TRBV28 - TGTGCCAGCGGGGGTGTAAATGAAAAACTGTTTTTT CASGGVNEKLFF
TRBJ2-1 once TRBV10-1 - TGCGCCAGCAGTACGGACCGGGACACCAACAATGAGCAGTTCTTC CASSTDRDTNNEQFF
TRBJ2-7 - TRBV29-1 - TGCAGCGTTGCTCAGCGTCAGGCTTACGAGCAGTACTTC CSVAQRQAYEQYF
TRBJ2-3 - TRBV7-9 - TGTGCCAGCAGCTTTCATTCAACCCGCCTTACGCAGTATTTT CASSFHSTRLTQYF
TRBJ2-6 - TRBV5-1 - TGCGCCAGCAGCCTGGGCAGGATACGCTCTGGGGCCAACGTCCTGACTTTC CASSLGRIRSGANVLTF
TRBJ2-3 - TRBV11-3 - TGTGCCAGCAGCTTAGGGACGGAATACACAGATACGCAGTATTTT CASSLGTEYTDTQYF
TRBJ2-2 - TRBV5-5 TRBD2 TGTGCCAGCAGCTTGGGCGGGAGTCACACCGGGGAGCTGTTTTTT CASSLGGSHTGELFF
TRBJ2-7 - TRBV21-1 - TGTGCCAGCAGCAACCTACTAGCGTCCTACGAGCAGTACTTC CASSNLLASYEQYF
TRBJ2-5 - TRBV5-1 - TGCGCCAGCAGCTTGGAGGGGATACGGAGGGAGACCCAGTACTTC CASSLEGIRRETQYF
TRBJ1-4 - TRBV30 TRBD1 TGTGCCTGGAGACCAAGACAGGGGATAAATGAAAAACTGTTTTTT CAWRPRQGINEKLFF
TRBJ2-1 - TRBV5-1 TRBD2 TGCGCCAGCAGGGGACTAGCGGGAGGAGGGGATGAGCAGTTCTTC CASRGLAGGGDEQFF
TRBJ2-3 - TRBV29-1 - TGCAGCGTTGAAGGGGACTTAGATACGCAGTATTTT CSVEGDLDTQYF
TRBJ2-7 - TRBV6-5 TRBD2 TGTGCCAGCAGGAGACTAGCGGGATCCTACGAGCAGTACTTC CASRRLAGSYEQYF
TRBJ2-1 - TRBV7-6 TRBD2 TGTGCCAGCAGCCCCTCCGGGACTAGCGGTTCCTACAATGAGCAGTTCTTC CASSPSGTSGSYNEQFF
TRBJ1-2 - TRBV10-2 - TGCGCCAGCAGTGAGGGTATTGGCTACACCTTC CASSEGIGYTF
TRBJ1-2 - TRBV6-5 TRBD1 TGTGCCAGCAGGCCGGGACAGGCGCGGGATGGCTACACCTTC CASRPGQARDGYTF
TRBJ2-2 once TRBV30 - TGTGCCTGGAACAACAAACTGTCTGGGGAGCTGTTTTTT CAWNNKLSGELFF
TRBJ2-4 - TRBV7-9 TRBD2 TGTGCCAGCGCAGGACGGGAGGGAGCCAAAAACATTCAGTACTTC CASAGREGAKNIQYF
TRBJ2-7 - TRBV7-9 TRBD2 TGTGCCAGCAGCTCCGGGACTAGCGGAACCTACGAGCAGTACTTC CASSSGTSGTYEQYF
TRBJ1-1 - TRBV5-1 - TGCGCCAGCAGCTTTAGGGGCAGGGAGGAAGCTTTCTTT CASSFRGREEAFF
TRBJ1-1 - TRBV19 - TGTGCCAGTAGTGACGGCAATCCATGGAACACTGAAGCTTTCTTT CASSDGNPWNTEAFF
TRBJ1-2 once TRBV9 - TGTGCCAGCAATCAGGAGGGATTTAACTATGGCTACACCTTC CASNQEGFNYGYTF
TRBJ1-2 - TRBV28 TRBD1 TGTGCCAGCAGCGGGACAGCGCACTATGGCTACACCTTC CASSGTAHYGYTF
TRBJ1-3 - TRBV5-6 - TGTGCCAGCACCGCAAGTCCCTCGGTGAACACCATATATTTT CASTASPSVNTIYF
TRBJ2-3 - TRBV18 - TGTGCCAGCTCACCCGCCAGCTCCACAGATACGCAGTATTTT CASSPASSTDTQYF
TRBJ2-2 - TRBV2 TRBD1 TGTGCCAGCAGTGGCAAGGGGGCCCACACCGGGGAGCTGTTTTTT CASSGKGAHTGELFF
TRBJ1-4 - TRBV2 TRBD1 TGTGCCACCAACTACCACCGACAGGGGTTGGGGAAACTGTTTTTT CATNYHRQGLGKLFF
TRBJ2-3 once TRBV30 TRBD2 TGTGCCTGGAGTGTGCTAGCGGGGTACACAGATACGCAGTATTTT CAWSVLAGYTDTQYF
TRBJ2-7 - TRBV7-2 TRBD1 TGTGCCAGCAGCTTAGTAGGTGGACAGGGTAGGGTCTACGAGCAGTACTTC CASSLVGGQGRVYEQYF
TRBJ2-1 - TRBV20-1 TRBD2 TGCAGTGCAACGGGAGGGCGGCAGTTCTTC CSATGGRQFF
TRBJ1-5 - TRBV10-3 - TGTGCCATCAGTGACAGGGGTGATCAGCCCCAGCATTTT CAISDRGDQPQHF
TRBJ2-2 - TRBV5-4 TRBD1 TGTGCCAGCAGCTTGGCCGGGCGACAGGGGTCGGGCACCGGGGAGCTGTTTTTT CASSLAGRQGSGTGELFF
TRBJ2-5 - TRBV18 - TGTGCCAGCTCACCCGCAGGGGCCCGGGGAGAGACCCAGTACTTC CASSPAGARGETQYF
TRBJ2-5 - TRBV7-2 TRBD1 TGTGCCAGCAGCTTAGGACAGGGGGCCTGGGAGACCCAGTACTTC CASSLGQGAWETQYF
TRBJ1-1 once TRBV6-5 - TGTGCCAGCAGCCAGGGGCGCACTGAAGCTTTCTTT CASSQGRTEAFF
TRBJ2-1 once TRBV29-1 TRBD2 TGCAGCGTTGATAGGGGACTAGCGGGAGTAGTGGACTACAATGAGCAGTTCTTC CSVDRGLAGVVDYNEQFF
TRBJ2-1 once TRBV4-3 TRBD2 TGCGCCAGTAGTCTAGCGGGCTTGAGCTCCTACAATGAGCAGTTCTTC CASSLAGLSSYNEQFF
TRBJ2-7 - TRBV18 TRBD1 TGTGCCAGCTCACCCACGAAGACAGGGGCCTACGAGCAGTACTTC CASSPTKTGAYEQYF
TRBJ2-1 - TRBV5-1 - TGCGCCAGCAGCTTGTACCCCTCCTACAATGAGCAGTTCTTC CASSLYPSYNEQFF
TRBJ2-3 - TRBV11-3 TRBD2 TGTGCCAGCAGCCCCGGGGGGGGCTCCGATACGCAGTATTTT CASSPGGGSDTQYF
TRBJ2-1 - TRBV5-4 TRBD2 TGTGCCAGCAGCCCCGCCGGTAGCGGGAGTTGGGTAGATGAGCAGTTCTTC CASSPAGSGSWVDEQFF
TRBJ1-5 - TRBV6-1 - TGTGCCAGCAGTGATACATGGGCAGGTCAGCCCCAGCATTTT CASSDTWAGQPQHF
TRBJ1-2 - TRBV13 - TGTGCCAGCAGCCCCACGGACAGTAACTATGGCTACACCTTC CASSPTDSNYGYTF
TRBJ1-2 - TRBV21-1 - TGTGCCAGCAGCAAAGACCGGGGACAGGAGGAAGGCTACACCTTC CASSKDRGQEEGYTF
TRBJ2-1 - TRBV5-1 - TGCGCCAGCAGCTTGGGGGTTATAGGAAGCAACAATGAGCAGTTCTTC CASSLGVIGSNNEQFF
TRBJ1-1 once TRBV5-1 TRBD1 TGCGCCAGCAGCTTACCCAGGGGGCGCATCACTGAAGCTTTCTTT CASSLPRGRITEAFF
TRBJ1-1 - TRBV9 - TGTGCCAGCAGCGGAGGGCAGGGGAGACCGAACACTGAAGCTTTCTTT CASSGGQGRPNTEAFF
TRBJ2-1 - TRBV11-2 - TGTGCCAGCACCCTCAGGAGCCGGGGCAATGAGCAGTTCTTC CASTLRSRGNEQFF
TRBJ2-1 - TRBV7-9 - TGTGCCAGCAGCTTAGCGGTCAGGGGAATCGATGAGCAGTTCTTC CASSLAVRGIDEQFF
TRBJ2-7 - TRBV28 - TGTGCCAGCAGACGAGAGCGGAATCCACCCTACGAGCAGTACTTC CASRRERNPPYEQYF
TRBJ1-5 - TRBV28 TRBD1 TGTGCCAGCAGTTCCTCGGACAGGGGGCTAGGACAGCCCCAGCATTTT CASSSSDRGLGQPQHF
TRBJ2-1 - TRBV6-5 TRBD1 TGTGCCAGCAGCGGACAGGGGGGCTCAAATGAGCAGTTCTTC CASSGQGGSNEQFF
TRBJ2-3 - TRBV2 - TGTGCCAGCAGTCTGGACAACACAGATACGCAGTATTTT CASSLDNTDTQYF
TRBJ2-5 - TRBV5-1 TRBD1 TGCGCCAGCAGCCCCGGGACAGAAGAGACCCAGTACTTC CASSPGTEETQYF
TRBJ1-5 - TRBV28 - TGTGCCAGCAGTTTCCGCTTTACAGGGAGCAATCAGCCCCAGCATTTT CASSFRFTGSNQPQHF
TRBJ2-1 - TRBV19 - TGTGCCAGTAGTAGATACAATGAGCAGTTCTTC CASSRYNEQFF
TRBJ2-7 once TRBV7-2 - TGTGCCAGCAGCTTAGCGGGAACAAAAACCTACGAGCAGTACTTC CASSLAGTKTYEQYF